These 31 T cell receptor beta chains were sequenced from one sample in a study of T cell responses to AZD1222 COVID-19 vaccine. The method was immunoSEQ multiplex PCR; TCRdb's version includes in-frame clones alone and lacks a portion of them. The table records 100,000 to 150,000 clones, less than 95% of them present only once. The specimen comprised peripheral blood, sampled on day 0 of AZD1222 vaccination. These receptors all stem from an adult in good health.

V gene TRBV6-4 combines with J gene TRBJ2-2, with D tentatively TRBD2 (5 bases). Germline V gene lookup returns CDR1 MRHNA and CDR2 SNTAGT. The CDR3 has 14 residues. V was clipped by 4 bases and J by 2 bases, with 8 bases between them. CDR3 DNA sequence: TGTGCCAGCAGTGTCGGGATAAACACCGGGGAGCTGTTTTTT. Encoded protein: CASSVGINTGELFF.

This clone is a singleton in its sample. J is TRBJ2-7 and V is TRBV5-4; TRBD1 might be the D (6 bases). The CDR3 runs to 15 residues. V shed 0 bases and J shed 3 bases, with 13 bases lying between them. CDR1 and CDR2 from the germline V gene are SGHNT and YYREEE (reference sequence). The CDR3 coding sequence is TGTGCCAGCAGCTTGGAGATGGGGGCGGGCTACGAGCAGTACTTC. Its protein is CASSLEMGAGYEQYF.

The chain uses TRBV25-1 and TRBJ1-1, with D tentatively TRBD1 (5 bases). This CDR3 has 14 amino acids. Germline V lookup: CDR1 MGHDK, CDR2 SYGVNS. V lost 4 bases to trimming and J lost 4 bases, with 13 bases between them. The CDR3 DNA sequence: TGTGCCAGCAGTGGTTTCATTGGGGGCACTGAAGCTTTCTTT. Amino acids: CASSGFIGGTEAFF.

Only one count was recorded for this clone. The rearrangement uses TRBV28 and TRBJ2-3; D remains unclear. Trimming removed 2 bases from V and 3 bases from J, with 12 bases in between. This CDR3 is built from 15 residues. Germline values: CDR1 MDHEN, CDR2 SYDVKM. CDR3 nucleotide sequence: TGTGCCAGCAGTTTAGCAACCCCCGGGACAGATACGCAGTATTTT. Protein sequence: CASSLATPGTDTQYF.

CDR3 sequence: CASSSNLRGAQSIPYGYTF. The CDR3 nucleotides read TGTGCCAGCAGTTCCAACTTGCGGGGGGCCCAATCCATCCCCTATGGCTACACCTTC. J is TRBJ1-2 and V is TRBV28; maybe TRBD1 (6 bases). The V gene lost 4 bases and the J gene lost 4 bases, with 28 bases spanning the gap. Germline values: CDR1 MDHEN, CDR2 SYDVKM. This CDR3 comprises 19 residues.

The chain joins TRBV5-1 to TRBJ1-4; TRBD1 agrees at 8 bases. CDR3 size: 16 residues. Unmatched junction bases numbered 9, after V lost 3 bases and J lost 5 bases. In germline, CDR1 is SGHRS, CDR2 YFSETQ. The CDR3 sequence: CASSSNRGSGNEKLFF. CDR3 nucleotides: TGCGCCAGCAGCTCAAACAGGGGGTCAGGAAATGAAAAACTGTTTTTT.

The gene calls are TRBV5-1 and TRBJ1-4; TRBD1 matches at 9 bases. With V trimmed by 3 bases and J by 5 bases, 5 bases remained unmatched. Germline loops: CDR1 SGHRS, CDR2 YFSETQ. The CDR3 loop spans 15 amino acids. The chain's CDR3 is CASSSAGTGNEKLFF. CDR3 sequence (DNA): TGCGCCAGCAGCTCCGCCGGGACAGGGAATGAAAAACTGTTTTTT.

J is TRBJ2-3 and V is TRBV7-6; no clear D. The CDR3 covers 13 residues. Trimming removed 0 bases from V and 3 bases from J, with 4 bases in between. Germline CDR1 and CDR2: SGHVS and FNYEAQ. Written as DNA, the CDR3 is TGTGCCAGCAGCTTAGCGCGAACAGATACGCAGTATTTT. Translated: CASSLARTDTQYF.

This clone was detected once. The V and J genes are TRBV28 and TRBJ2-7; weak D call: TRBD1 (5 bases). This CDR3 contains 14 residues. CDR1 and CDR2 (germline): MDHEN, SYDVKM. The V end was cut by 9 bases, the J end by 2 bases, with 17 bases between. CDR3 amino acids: CASQLRARAYEQYF. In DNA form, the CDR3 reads TGTGCCAGTCAACTCAGGGCGCGCGCCTACGAGCAGTACTTC.

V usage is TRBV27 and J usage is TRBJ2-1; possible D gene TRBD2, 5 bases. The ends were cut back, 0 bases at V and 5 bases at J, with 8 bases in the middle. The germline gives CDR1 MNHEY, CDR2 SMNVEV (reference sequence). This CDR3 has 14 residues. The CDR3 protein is CASSLSPEDNEQFF. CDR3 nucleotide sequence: TGTGCCAGCAGTTTATCGCCGGAGGACAATGAGCAGTTCTTC.

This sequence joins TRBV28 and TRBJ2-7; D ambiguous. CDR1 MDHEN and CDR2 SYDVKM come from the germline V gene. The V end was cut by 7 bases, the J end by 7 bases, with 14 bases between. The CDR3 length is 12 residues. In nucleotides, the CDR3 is TGTGCCAGCACCGACCCCCACGGAGAGCAGTACTTC. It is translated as CASTDPHGEQYF. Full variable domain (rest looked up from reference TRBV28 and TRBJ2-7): DVKVTQSSRYLVKRTGEKVFLECVQDMDHENMFWYRQDPGLGLRLIYFSYDVKMKEKGDIPEGYSVSREKKERFSLILESASTNQTSMYLCASTDPHGEQYFGPGTRLTVT.

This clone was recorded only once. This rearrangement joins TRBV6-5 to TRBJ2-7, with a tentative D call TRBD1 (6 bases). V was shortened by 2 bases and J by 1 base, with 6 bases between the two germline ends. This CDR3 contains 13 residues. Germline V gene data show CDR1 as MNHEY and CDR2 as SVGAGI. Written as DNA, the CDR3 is TGTGCCAGCAGTTACGGGACATCCTACGAGCAGTACTTC. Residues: CASSYGTSYEQYF.

The CDR3 DNA reads as TGTGCCAGCAGCGTTACTCATAATAATTCACCCCTCCACTTT. Translating gives CASSVTHNNSPLHF. V gene TRBV9 combines with J gene TRBJ1-6; D ambiguous. Trimming stripped 2 bases from V and 5 bases from J, with 8 bases between. This CDR3 comprises 14 residues. Germline CDR1 is SGDLS and CDR2 is YYNGEE.

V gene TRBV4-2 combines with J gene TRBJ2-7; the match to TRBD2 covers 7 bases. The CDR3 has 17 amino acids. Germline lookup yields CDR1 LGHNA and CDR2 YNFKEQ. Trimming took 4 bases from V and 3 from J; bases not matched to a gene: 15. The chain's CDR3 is CASSPPDYAGEGYEQYF. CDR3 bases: TGTGCCAGCAGCCCGCCTGACTATGCGGGAGAGGGCTACGAGCAGTACTTC.

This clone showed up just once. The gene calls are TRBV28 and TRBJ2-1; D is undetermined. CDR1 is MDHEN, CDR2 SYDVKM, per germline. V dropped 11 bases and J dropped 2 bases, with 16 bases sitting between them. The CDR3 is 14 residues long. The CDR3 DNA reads TGTGCCTGCCGACTGTCCTTGGCCTACAATGAGCAGTTCTTC. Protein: CACRLSLAYNEQFF.

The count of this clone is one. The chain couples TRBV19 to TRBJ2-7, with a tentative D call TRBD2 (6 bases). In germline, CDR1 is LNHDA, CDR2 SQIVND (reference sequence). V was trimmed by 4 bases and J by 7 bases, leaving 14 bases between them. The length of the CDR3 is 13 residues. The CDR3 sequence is CASSTDYMREQYF. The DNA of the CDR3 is TGTGCCAGTAGTACGGACTATATGAGGGAGCAGTACTTC.

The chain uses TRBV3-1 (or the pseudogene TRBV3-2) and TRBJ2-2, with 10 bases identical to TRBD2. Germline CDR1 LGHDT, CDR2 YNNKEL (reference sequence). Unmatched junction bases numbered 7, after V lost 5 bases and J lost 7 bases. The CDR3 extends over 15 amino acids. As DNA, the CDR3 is TGTGCCAGCAGCTCTCGAGCGGGAGGGCGCGGGGAGCTGTTTTTT. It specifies CASSSRAGGRGELFF.

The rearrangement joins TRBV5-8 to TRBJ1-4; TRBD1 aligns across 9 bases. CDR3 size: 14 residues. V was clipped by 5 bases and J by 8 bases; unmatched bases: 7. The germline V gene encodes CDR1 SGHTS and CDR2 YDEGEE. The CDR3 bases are TGTGCCAGCAGTATGGGACAGGGAAGGGAAAAACTGTTTTTT. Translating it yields CASSMGQGREKLFF.

As DNA, the CDR3 is TGCGCCAGCAGCTCCAACAGGGTTGCAACTAATGAAAAACTGTTTTTT. Its protein product is CASSSNRVATNEKLFF. V usage is TRBV5-1 and J usage is TRBJ1-4; D is possibly TRBD1 (6 bases). Germline V gives CDR1 SGHRS, CDR2 YFSETQ. V lost 3 bases and J 0 bases, leaving 12 bases between the germline ends. The CDR3 extends over 16 amino acids.

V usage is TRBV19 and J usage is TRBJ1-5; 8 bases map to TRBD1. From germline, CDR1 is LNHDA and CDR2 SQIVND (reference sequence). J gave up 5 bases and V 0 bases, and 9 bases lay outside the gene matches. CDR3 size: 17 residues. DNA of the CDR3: TGTGCCAGTAGTATAGAGGGGACAGGCGTTCAATATCAGCCCCAGCATTTT. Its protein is CASSIEGTGVQYQPQHF.

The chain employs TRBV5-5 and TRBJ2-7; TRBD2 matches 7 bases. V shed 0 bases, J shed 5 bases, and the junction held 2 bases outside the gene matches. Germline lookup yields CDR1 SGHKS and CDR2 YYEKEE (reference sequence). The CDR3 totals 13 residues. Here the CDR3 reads CASSLGGSNEQYF. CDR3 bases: TGTGCCAGCAGCTTGGGCGGGAGCAACGAGCAGTACTTC.

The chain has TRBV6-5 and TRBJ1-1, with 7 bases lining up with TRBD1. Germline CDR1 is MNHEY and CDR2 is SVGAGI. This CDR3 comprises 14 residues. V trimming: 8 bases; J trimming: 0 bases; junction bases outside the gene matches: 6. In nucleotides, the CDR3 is TGTGCCAGCCCGGGACAGACCATGAACACTGAAGCTTTCTTT. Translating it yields CASPGQTMNTEAFF.

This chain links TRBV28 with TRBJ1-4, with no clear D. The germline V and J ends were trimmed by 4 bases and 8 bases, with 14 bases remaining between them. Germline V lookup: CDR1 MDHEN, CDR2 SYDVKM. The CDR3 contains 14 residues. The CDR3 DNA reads TGTGCCAGCAGTTCGATTCCAAGGGTCGAAAAACTGTTTTTT. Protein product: CASSSIPRVEKLFF.

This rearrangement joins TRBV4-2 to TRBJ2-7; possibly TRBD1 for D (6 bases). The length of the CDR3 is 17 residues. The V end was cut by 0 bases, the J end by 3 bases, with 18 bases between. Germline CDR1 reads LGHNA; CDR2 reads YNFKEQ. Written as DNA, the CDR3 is TGTGCCAGCAGCCAAGATGGATCAGACAGGACGGACTACGAGCAGTACTTC. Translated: CASSQDGSDRTDYEQYF.

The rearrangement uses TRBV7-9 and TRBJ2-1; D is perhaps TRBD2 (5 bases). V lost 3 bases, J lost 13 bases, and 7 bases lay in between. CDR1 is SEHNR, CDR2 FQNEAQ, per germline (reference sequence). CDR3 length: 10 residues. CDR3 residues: CASSLDFQFF. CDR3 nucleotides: TGTGCCAGCAGCTTGGACTTTCAGTTCTTC.

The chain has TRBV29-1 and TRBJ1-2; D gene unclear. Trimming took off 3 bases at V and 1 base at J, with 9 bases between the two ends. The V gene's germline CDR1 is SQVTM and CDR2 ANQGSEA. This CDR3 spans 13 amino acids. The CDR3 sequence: CSVDSAVNYGYTF. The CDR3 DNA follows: TGCAGCGTTGATTCGGCAGTTAACTATGGCTACACCTTC.

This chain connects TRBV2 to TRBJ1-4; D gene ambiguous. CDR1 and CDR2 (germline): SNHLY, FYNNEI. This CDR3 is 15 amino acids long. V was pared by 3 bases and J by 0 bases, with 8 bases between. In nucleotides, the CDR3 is TGTGCCAGCAGTGATACGGGAACAACTAATGAAAAACTGTTTTTT. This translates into CASSDTGTTNEKLFF.

Written as DNA, the CDR3 is TGTGCCAGCAGTTTTAGAACAGGAGGCTACGAGCAGTACTTC. This gives the protein CASSFRTGGYEQYF. The genes are TRBV6-6 and TRBJ2-7; D possibly matches TRBD1 or TRBD2 (5 bases each). There are 14 residues in the CDR3. Trimming shortened V by 4 bases and J by 3 bases, and 13 bases separated the two germline ends. Germline-derived CDR1 and CDR2 are MNHNY and SVGAGI (reference sequence).

The CDR3 region is CASSEAATRGRDNSPLHF. CDR3 sequence (DNA): TGTGCCAGCAGTGAGGCGGCGACCAGGGGAAGGGATAATTCACCCCTCCACTTT. V usage is TRBV2 and J usage is TRBJ1-6, with D possibly TRBD1 on 6 matching bases. The CDR3 totals 18 residues. CDR1 and CDR2 from the germline V gene are SNHLY and FYNNEI. The ends were cut back, 3 bases at V and 5 bases at J, with 20 bases in the middle. Variable domain in full (rest from reference TRBV2 and TRBJ1-6): EPEVTQTPSHQVTQMGQEVILRCVPISNHLYFYWYRQILGQKVEFLVSFYNNEISEKSEIFDDQFSVERPDGSNFTLKIRSTKLEDSAMYFCASSEAATRGRDNSPLHFGNGTRLTVT.

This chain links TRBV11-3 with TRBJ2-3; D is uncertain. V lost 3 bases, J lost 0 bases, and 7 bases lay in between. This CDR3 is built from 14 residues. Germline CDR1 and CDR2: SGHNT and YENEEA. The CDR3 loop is CASSLAASTDTQYF. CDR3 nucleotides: TGTGCCAGCAGCTTGGCAGCTAGCACAGATACGCAGTATTTT.

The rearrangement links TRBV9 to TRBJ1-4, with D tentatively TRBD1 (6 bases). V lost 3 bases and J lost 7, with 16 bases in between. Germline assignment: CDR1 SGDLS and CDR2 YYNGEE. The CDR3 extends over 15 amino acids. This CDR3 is CASSATGNKGEKLFF. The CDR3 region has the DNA TGTGCCAGCAGCGCAACAGGGAATAAAGGTGAAAAACTGTTTTTT.